A single sample gave rise to the 8 T cell receptor beta chains below, sequenced in a study of CD8+CD57+ T cells in acquired aplastic anemia. The sequenced patients had an expansion of CD8+CD57+ cells seen by flow cytometry. Genomic DNA was employed as the template in profiling TCR beta VDJ and CDR3. TCRdb re-analysed the reads in MiXCR, keeping a single row per CDR3 protein. This sample yields approximately 130,000 distinct CDR3 sequences, of which over 30% are seen a single time; about 3% belongs to the top ten. Sequenced: sorted CD4+, CD8+, or CD8+CD57+ T cells (not recorded which) from PBMCs. Receptors were obtained from a human donor with aplastic anemia.

The J gene is TRBJ2-1, the V gene TRBV20-1, with D possibly being TRBD2 (6 bases). There are 15 residues in the CDR3. V gave up 6 bases and J gave up 5 bases, with 20 bases separating them. CDR1 and CDR2 from the germline V gene are DFQATT and SNEGSKA (reference sequence). CDR3 bases: TGCAGTGCCGCCCCGGTGTCTGGGGGGAACAATGAGCAGTTCTTC. It yields the protein CSAAPVSGGNNEQFF.

The chain has TRBV6-2 or TRBV6-3 and TRBJ1-3, with D possibly matching TRBD1 (6 bases). The V end was cut by 2 bases, the J end by 1 base, with 9 bases between. CDR3 length: 15 residues. Germline CDR1 and CDR2: MNHEY and SVGEGT. CDR3: CASSYGTSSGNTIYF. The CDR3 nucleotides are TGTGCCAGCAGTTACGGGACATCTTCTGGAAACACCATATATTTT.

This clonotype turned up a few times. A much larger clonotype is one base distant, so this may be a read error. The V call is TRBV11-2, the J call TRBJ2-7; the match to TRBD1 covers 9 bases. Trimming removed 5 bases from V and 1 base from J; junction bases left unmatched: 6. This CDR3 comprises 15 residues. Germline CDR1 reads SGHAT; CDR2 reads FQNNGV. CDR3 coding DNA: TGTGCCAGCAGCATCACGGACAGGGGATCCTACGAGCAGTACGTC. This codes for CASSITDRGSYEQYV.

This clonotype has a count of ten or more. The genes are TRBV7-3 and TRBJ1-2; a possible D gene is TRBD1 (5 bases). Germline CDR1 SGHTA, CDR2 FQGTGA. The length of the CDR3 is 13 residues. The V end lost 3 bases, the J end lost 5 bases, and 10 bases lay between the germline ends. The CDR3 reads CASSFDGGYGYTF. In DNA form, the CDR3 reads TGTGCCAGCAGCTTCGATGGGGGGTATGGCTACACCTTC. The whole variable domain, filled in from reference TRBV7-3 and TRBJ1-2, reads GAGVSQTPSNKVTEKGKYVELRCDPISGHTALYWYRQSLGQGPEFLIYFQGTGAADDSGLPNDRFFAVRPEGSVSTLKIQRTERGDSAVYLCASSFDGGYGYTFGSGTRLTVV.

This clonotype occurred many times. The chain joins TRBV5-1 to TRBJ1-1; TRBD1 is a possible D gene (6 bases). CDR1 and CDR2 (germline): SGHRS, YFSETQ. This CDR3 has 13 amino acids. Trimming left V 5 bases short and J 8 bases short, with 16 bases between. CDR3 protein: CASSVVRGSEAFF. The CDR3 nucleotides are TGCGCCAGCAGTGTGGTCAGGGGTTCGGAAGCTTTCTTT. The complete variable domain, with remaining parts taken from reference TRBV5-1 and TRBJ1-1, reads KAGVTQTPRYLIKTRGQQVTLSCSPISGHRSVSWYQQTPGQGLQFLFEYFSETQRNKGNFPGRFSGRQFSNSRSEMNVSTLELGDSALYLCASSVVRGSEAFFGQGTRLTVV.

The chain uses TRBV2 and TRBJ1-4; 7 bases line up with TRBD1. Germline CDR1 and CDR2: SNHLY and FYNNEI. V trimming: 4 bases; J trimming: 9 bases; junction bases outside the gene matches: 5. This CDR3 contains 13 residues. The CDR3 DNA reads TGTGCCAGCAGTGGACAGGGTGATCAAAAACTGTTTTTT. Translation gives CASSGQGDQKLFF.

V and J are TRBV29-1 and TRBJ1-2; no firm D call. This CDR3 has 11 amino acids. V lost 0 bases, J lost 13 bases, and 12 bases lay in between. CDR1 is SQVTM and CDR2 is ANQGSEA in the germline V gene. The CDR3 spells CSVEDQERPTF. The CDR3 nucleotides are TGCAGCGTTGAAGATCAAGAACGGCCCACCTTC.

In its sample, this clonotype was seen many times. The chain employs TRBV5-5 and TRBJ2-7, with D maybe TRBD2 (5 bases). V lost 4 bases, J lost 3 bases, and 14 bases lay in between. The length of the CDR3 is 14 residues. The V gene's germline CDR1 is SGHKS and CDR2 YYEKEE (reference sequence). The CDR3 DNA sequence: TGTGCCAGCAGCCGCACGGACTGGATCTACGAGCAGTACGTC. Residues: CASSRTDWIYEQYV.